Shown below are 14 T cell receptor beta chains from a single sample sequenced in a study of T-cell memory formation after mild COVID-19 (dated by TCRdb to about 2021). The receptor library was made with 5' RACE. The sequencer listed for this sample is Illumina NovaSeq 6000. TCRdb itself trimmed the public reads at Q25 with fastp, ran MiXCR and retained productive beta chains. Identical CDR3 proteins give one entry, which carries the most common genes and DNA. This sample is represented by roughly 340,000 distinct CDR3 sequences; 20% to 25% of them were singletons. The ten largest clones take up around 20% of the sample. The sequenced material came from PBMCs or a T cell subset sorted from them (not recorded which). Every receptor here comes from a man aged 18 to 29 who had mild COVID-19 (a few samples of this study predate the infection). The sample titles of this study are shuffled in the database, so cell type and time point are left out; the donor was told from shared clones.

Only a few counts were recorded for this clonotype. The chain joins TRBV29-1 to TRBJ2-3, with 8 bases matching TRBD1. In germline, CDR1 is SQVTM, CDR2 ANQGSEA. This CDR3 comprises 14 residues. With V trimmed by 4 bases and J by 4 bases, 7 bases remained unmatched. CDR3 DNA: TGCAGCGTTGTCCCAGGGGGCGCGTCAGATACGCAGTATTTT. Its translation is CSVVPGGASDTQYF.

V and J are TRBV4-3 and TRBJ2-3, with TRBD2 matching over 13 bases. From germline, CDR1 is LGHNA and CDR2 YSLEER. This CDR3 is 19 amino acids long. V shed 1 base, J shed 1 base, and the junction held 8 bases outside the gene matches. CDR3 nucleotide sequence: TGCGCCAGCAGCCAAGTCCCCGGACTAGCGGGGGAACGCACAGATACGCAGTATTTT. Translating it yields CASSQVPGLAGERTDTQYF.

In its sample, this clonotype was seen many times. This chain uses TRBV27 with TRBJ2-1, with 11 bases that match TRBD2. This CDR3 is 16 amino acids long. V dropped 5 bases and J dropped 7; count of bases not matched to a gene: 10. Germline V gene data show CDR1 as MNHEY and CDR2 as SMNVEV (reference sequence). CDR3: CASSPTSTSGANEQFF. In nucleotides, the CDR3 is TGTGCCAGCAGTCCAACATCGACTAGCGGGGCAAATGAGCAGTTCTTC.

CDR3 sequence: CASRFGPYNEQFF. The CDR3 region has the DNA TGTGCCAGTCGCTTCGGGCCGTACAATGAGCAGTTCTTC. The chain recombines TRBV19 with TRBJ2-1; no definite D call. Germline lookup yields CDR1 LNHDA and CDR2 SQIVND (reference sequence). The ends were cut back, 8 bases at V and 4 bases at J, with 12 bases in the middle. This CDR3 is 13 amino acids long.

This clonotype was found once. The rearrangement joins TRBV6-6 to TRBJ2-5; no reliable D call. The CDR3 covers 14 residues. Trimming removed 6 bases at V and 5 bases at J, with 16 bases between. Per germline, CDR1 MNHNY and CDR2 SVGAGI (reference sequence). The CDR3 nucleotides are TGTGCCAGCAGCGGCCACCTGGTCAGGGAGACCCAGTACTTC. Translated: CASSGHLVRETQYF.

The chain has TRBV6-5 and TRBJ1-2; no clear D. CDR3 length equals 15 residues. The ends were cut back, 0 bases at V and 5 bases at J, with 13 bases in the middle. CDR1 and CDR2 (germline): MNHEY, SVGAGI. The CDR3 reads CASSYSYVQDYGYTF. The DNA of the CDR3 is TGTGCCAGCAGTTACTCGTACGTCCAGGATTATGGCTACACCTTC.

The gene calls are TRBV18 and TRBJ2-1, with 7 bases fitting TRBD1. CDR3 length: 12 amino acids. Trimming cost V 3 bases and J 15 bases; bases outside gene matches: 8. Germline CDR1 and CDR2: KGHSH and LQKENI. As DNA, the CDR3 is TGTGCCAGCTCACCCGACAGGGTAGATGGGTTCTTC. It codes for CASSPDRVDGFF.

The chain employs TRBV27 and TRBJ2-3, with 10 positions matching TRBD2. Germline V lookup: CDR1 MNHEY, CDR2 SMNVEV (reference sequence). The CDR3 is 15 amino acids. V was pared by 6 bases and J by 4 bases, with 7 bases of the junction left unmatched. The CDR3 DNA is TGTGCCAGCAGCCCAAGCGGGGGGGCCGCAGATACGCAGTATTTT. Its translation is CASSPSGGAADTQYF.

The chain carries TRBV5-4 and TRBJ2-1; tentatively, D is TRBD1 (6 bases). CDR1 and CDR2 from the germline V gene are SGHNT and YYREEE (reference sequence). V was shortened by 4 bases and J by 3 bases, with 14 bases between the two germline ends. This CDR3 has 15 amino acids. The CDR3 here is CASSRQDMGYNEQFF. The DNA for the CDR3 is TGTGCCAGCAGCAGACAGGACATGGGCTACAATGAGCAGTTCTTC.

This chain joins TRBV24-1 and TRBJ1-2, with D perhaps matching TRBD1 (5 bases). Germline CDR1 reads KGHDR; CDR2 reads SFDVKD. The CDR3 sequence is 17 residues long. V lost 7 bases, J lost 3 bases, and 23 bases lay in between. CDR3 region: CATRALSGTQGHYGYTF. The CDR3 DNA follows: TGTGCCACCAGGGCCCTTTCAGGGACCCAGGGACACTATGGCTACACCTTC.

The V and J genes are TRBV7-9 and TRBJ1-2; TRBD1 aligns across 9 bases. The CDR3 is made up of 15 amino acids. V dropped 2 bases and J dropped 4; count of bases not matched to a gene: 5. CDR1 and CDR2 (germline): SEHNR, FQNEAQ (reference sequence). Here the CDR3 reads CASSLIGTGSYGYTF. The DNA for the CDR3 is TGTGCCAGCAGCTTAATAGGGACAGGGAGCTATGGCTACACCTTC.

This clonotype has a handful of counts. This chain connects TRBV5-4 to TRBJ1-1; D gene unclear. Looked up from germline, CDR1 is SGHNT and CDR2 is YYREEE (reference sequence). CDR3 length: 13 residues. Deletions cut 3 bases from V and 8 bases from J, with 14 bases between. The CDR3 here is CASSSSDGPEAFF. The CDR3 nucleotides read TGTGCCAGCAGCTCCTCGGACGGCCCCGAAGCTTTCTTT.

The CDR3 sequence is CASSQWGPSKNIQYF. The CDR3 coding sequence is TGTGCCAGCAGCCAATGGGGGCCTTCCAAAAACATTCAGTACTTC. V usage is TRBV4-2 and J usage is TRBJ2-4, with D possibly TRBD1 on 6 matching bases. This CDR3 is 15 amino acids long. Germline V lookup: CDR1 LGHNA, CDR2 YNFKEQ. V gave up 2 bases and J gave up 2 bases, with 10 bases separating them.

V is TRBV12-3 or TRBV12-4 and J is TRBJ2-3; D remains unclear. CDR3 length: 14 amino acids. Trimming took 6 bases from V and 2 from J, leaving 12 bases between them. CDR3 nucleotides: TGTGCCAGCAGCCTTATGACCCCCACAGATACGCAGTATTTT. Its protein is CASSLMTPTDTQYF.